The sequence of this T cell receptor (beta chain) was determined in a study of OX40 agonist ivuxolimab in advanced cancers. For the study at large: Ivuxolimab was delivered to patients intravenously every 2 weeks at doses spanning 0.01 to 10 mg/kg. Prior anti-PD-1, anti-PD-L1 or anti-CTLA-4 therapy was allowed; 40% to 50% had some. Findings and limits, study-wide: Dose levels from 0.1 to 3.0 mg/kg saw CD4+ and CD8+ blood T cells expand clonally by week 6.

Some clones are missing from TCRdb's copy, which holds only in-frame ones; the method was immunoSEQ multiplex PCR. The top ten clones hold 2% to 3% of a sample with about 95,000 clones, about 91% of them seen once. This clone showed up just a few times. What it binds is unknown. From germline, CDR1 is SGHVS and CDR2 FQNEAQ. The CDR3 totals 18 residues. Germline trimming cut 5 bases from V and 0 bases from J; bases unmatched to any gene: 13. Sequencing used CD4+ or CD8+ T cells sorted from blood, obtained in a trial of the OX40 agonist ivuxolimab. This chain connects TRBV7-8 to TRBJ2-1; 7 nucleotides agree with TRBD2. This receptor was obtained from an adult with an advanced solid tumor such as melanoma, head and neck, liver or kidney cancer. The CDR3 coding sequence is TGTGCCAGCAGCACCCCATCAGGACTAGTGAGCTCCTACAATGAGCAGTTCTTC. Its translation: CASSTPSGLVSSYNEQFF.